A selection of T cell receptor beta chains follows, all from one sample in a study of CD8+ T cells in alopecia areata. Sequencing was performed with immunoSEQ multiplex PCR; in TCRdb, only in-frame clones are kept and a portion is missing. The table includes some 130,000 clones, 58% detected once. Sample: CD4+ T cells sorted from blood, taken at week 0. The receptor source for this set is a human donor with alopecia areata. Both conserved end residues are part of each CDR3. The order of the fields is D gene, CDR3 length, J gene, V gene, clone size, CDR3 DNA, CDR3 protein. A D gene is named only where the DNA matches it firmly. Size is omitted from some rows. Given values are once, few, many or a class for expanded clones.

D: NA
length: 16
J: TRBJ1-1
V: TRBV6-1
size: NA
DNA: TGTGCCAGCAGTGAGATAGGAGGGGATATGAACACTGAAGCTTTCTTT
CDR3: CASSEIGGDMNTEAFF

D: NA
length: 14
J: TRBJ2-2
V: TRBV7-2
size: NA
DNA: TGTGCCAGCAGCTTAGCGGTGGCCACCGGGGAGCTGTTTTTT
CDR3: CASSLAVATGELFF

D: NA
length: 15
J: TRBJ1-2
V: TRBV5-8
size: NA
DNA: TGTGCCAGCAGCTTGGTAGGGGAGGGCGACTATGGCTACACCTTC
CDR3: CASSLVGEGDYGYTF

D: TRBD1
length: 15
J: TRBJ2-3
V: TRBV5-1
size: NA
DNA: TGCGCCAGCAGCCAACTCACAGGGGGCCCGGATACGCAGTATTTT
CDR3: CASSQLTGGPDTQYF

D: TRBD1
length: 17
J: TRBJ2-6
V: TRBV5-1
size: NA
DNA: TGCGCCAGCAGCTTAACAGGGGGCGGCACCGGGGCCAACGTCCTGACTTTC
CDR3: CASSLTGGGTGANVLTF

D: NA
length: 12
J: TRBJ1-2
V: TRBV29-1
size: few
DNA: TGCAGCGTTGGCCAGGACCCGGGTGGCTACACCTTC
CDR3: CSVGQDPGGYTF

D: NA
length: 15
J: TRBJ2-7
V: TRBV7-8
size: NA
DNA: TGTGCCAGCAGCTCTACAGGTCCGGGGAACTACGAGCAGTACTTC
CDR3: CASSSTGPGNYEQYF

D: NA
length: 15
J: TRBJ2-7
V: TRBV9
size: NA
DNA: TGTGCCAGCAGCGTAGGAATCTCAGCGGCCTACGAGCAGTACTTC
CDR3: CASSVGISAAYEQYF

D: NA
length: 15
J: TRBJ2-1
V: TRBV7-8
size: NA
DNA: TGTGCCAGCAGCCCTATGGGGACTGCCAACAATGAGCAGTTCTTC
CDR3: CASSPMGTANNEQFF

D: NA
length: 14
J: TRBJ2-1
V: TRBV25-1
size: NA
DNA: TGTGCCAGCAGCCCGCTACACACCTACAATGAGCAGTTCTTC
CDR3: CASSPLHTYNEQFF

D: NA
length: 15
J: TRBJ1-6
V: TRBV19
size: few
DNA: TGTGCCAGTAGTATGGGGCAGGGGAATAATTCACCCCTCCACTTT
CDR3: CASSMGQGNNSPLHF

D: NA
length: 13
J: TRBJ1-5
V: TRBV29-1
size: NA
DNA: TGCAGCGTTGCCCGACAGGCGGATCAGCCCCAGCATTTT
CDR3: CSVARQADQPQHF

D: NA
length: 15
J: TRBJ1-1
V: TRBV6-5
size: NA
DNA: TGTGCCAGCAGTTTAACAGGGCTCCAGGGCACTGAAGCTTTCTTT
CDR3: CASSLTGLQGTEAFF

D: TRBD1
length: 15
J: TRBJ1-1
V: TRBV7-2
size: NA
DNA: TGTGCCAGCAGCTGGCAGGGGGTAGGAAACACTGAAGCTTTCTTT
CDR3: CASSWQGVGNTEAFF

D: TRBD1
length: 11
J: TRBJ2-1
V: TRBV29-1
size: NA
DNA: TGCAGCGTTTCAGGGGGCAATGAGCAGTTCTTC
CDR3: CSVSGGNEQFF

D: NA
length: 13
J: TRBJ1-1
V: TRBV9
size: once
DNA: TGTGCCAGCAGCGCCCACATGAACACTGAAGCTTTCTTT
CDR3: CASSAHMNTEAFF

D: NA
length: 12
J: TRBJ2-5
V: TRBV10-3
size: many
DNA: TGTGCCATCAGCGGCCCGAAAGAGACCCAGTACTTC
CDR3: CAISGPKETQYF

D: NA
length: 14
J: TRBJ2-1
V: TRBV7-2
size: few
DNA: TGTGCCAGCAGCCGAGGGACTGTCTACAATGAGCAGTTCTTC
CDR3: CASSRGTVYNEQFF

D: NA
length: 17
J: TRBJ2-2
V: TRBV5-1
size: NA
DNA: TGCGCCAGCAGCTTTGGAGGGGGCGTGCGCGACACCGGGGAGCTGTTTTTT
CDR3: CASSFGGGVRDTGELFF

D: NA
length: 13
J: TRBJ1-4
V: TRBV9
size: NA
DNA: TGTGCCAGCAGCGTAAGACCGAGTGAAAAACTGTTTTTT
CDR3: CASSVRPSEKLFF

D: NA
length: 11
J: TRBJ2-3
V: TRBV15
size: NA
DNA: TGTGCCACCAGCAGCACAGATACGCAGTATTTT
CDR3: CATSSTDTQYF

D: TRBD2
length: 15
J: TRBJ2-5
V: TRBV4-2
size: NA
DNA: TGTGCCAGCAGCCCCCGAGCGGGGGGGAAAGAGACCCAGTACTTC
CDR3: CASSPRAGGKETQYF

D: NA
length: 15
J: TRBJ1-5
V: TRBV10-2
size: NA
DNA: TGCGCCAGCAGTGAGGGTCGACAGGGCAATCAGCCCCAGCATTTT
CDR3: CASSEGRQGNQPQHF

D: NA
length: 11
J: TRBJ2-3
V: TRBV2
size: few
DNA: TGTGCCAGCAGTACCACAGATACGCAGTATTTT
CDR3: CASSTTDTQYF

D: NA
length: 17
J: TRBJ1-1
V: TRBV5-6
size: NA
DNA: TGTGCCAGCAGCTTGGGACAGGTCCTCATCATGAACACTGAAGCTTTCTTT
CDR3: CASSLGQVLIMNTEAFF

D: NA
length: 15
J: TRBJ2-2
V: TRBV6-1
size: many
DNA: TGTGCCAGCAGTGGTGGACACTCGAACACCGGGGAGCTGTTTTTT
CDR3: CASSGGHSNTGELFF

D: NA
length: 16
J: TRBJ1-2
V: TRBV25-1
size: NA
DNA: TGTGCCAGCAGTGGCTCCGGGACGTTAGCTAACTATGGCTACACCTTC
CDR3: CASSGSGTLANYGYTF

D: NA
length: 14
J: TRBJ1-6
V: TRBV5-1
size: few
DNA: TGCGCCAGCAGCATTGTTGGGTTCGATTCACCCCTCCACTTT
CDR3: CASSIVGFDSPLHF

D: NA
length: 13
J: TRBJ1-4
V: TRBV2
size: NA
DNA: TGTGCCAGCAAGCAGTTAACTAATGAAAAACTGTTTTTT
CDR3: CASKQLTNEKLFF

D: NA
length: 13
J: TRBJ2-7
V: TRBV11-2
size: few
DNA: TGTGCCAGCAGCGAACCGGGACTCCAAGCACAGTACTTC
CDR3: CASSEPGLQAQYF

D: TRBD1
length: 14
J: TRBJ2-3
V: TRBV29-1
size: NA
DNA: TGCAGCACAACTGGGACAGGGATTCGGGATACGCAGTATTTT
CDR3: CSTTGTGIRDTQYF

D: NA
length: 14
J: TRBJ1-4
V: TRBV5-4
size: NA
DNA: TGTGCCAGCAGCGTACAGGGAGCAGTTGAAAAACTGTTTTTT
CDR3: CASSVQGAVEKLFF

D: NA
length: 12
J: TRBJ1-4
V: TRBV7-9
size: few
DNA: TGTGCCAGCAGCCGCAGGGAGGAAAAACTGTTTTTT
CDR3: CASSRREEKLFF

D: NA
length: 13
J: TRBJ1-2
V: TRBV5-1
size: once
DNA: TGCGCCAGCAGCCCGGGACGGCTCTATGGCTACACCTTC
CDR3: CASSPGRLYGYTF

D: NA
length: 15
J: TRBJ2-3
V: TRBV6-5
size: NA
DNA: TGTGCCAGCAGGAAACAGGGAGGACTCACAGATACGCAGTATTTT
CDR3: CASRKQGGLTDTQYF

D: TRBD1
length: 18
J: TRBJ1-2
V: TRBV4-1
size: few
DNA: TGCGCCAGCAGCCAAGACGAATTCACAGGGGACACTAACTATGGCTACACCTTC
CDR3: CASSQDEFTGDTNYGYTF

D: NA
length: 12
J: TRBJ1-5
V: TRBV10-3
size: once
DNA: TGTGCCATCAGTGATCGTAATCAGCCCCAGCATTTT
CDR3: CAISDRNQPQHF

D: NA
length: 13
J: TRBJ1-1
V: TRBV29-1
size: NA
DNA: TGCAGCGTTGTGGGGGCCTCGGGCACTGAAGCTTTCTTT
CDR3: CSVVGASGTEAFF

D: NA
length: 12
J: TRBJ1-5
V: TRBV25-1
size: NA
DNA: TGTGCCAGCAGTGGGGTCGGTCAGCCCCAGCATTTT
CDR3: CASSGVGQPQHF

D: NA
length: 15
J: TRBJ2-3
V: TRBV5-1
size: NA
DNA: TGCGCCAGCAGCTCCCCGGTCTCGAGCACAGATACGCAGTATTTT
CDR3: CASSSPVSSTDTQYF

D: TRBD1
length: 16
J: TRBJ1-2
V: TRBV18
size: few
DNA: TGTGCCAGCTCACTGTCCTCAGGGGGCGAAGTAGAAGGCTACACCTTC
CDR3: CASSLSSGGEVEGYTF

D: TRBD2
length: 16
J: TRBJ2-1
V: TRBV27
size: NA
DNA: TGTGCCAGCAGTTTAGGGACTAGCGGGGGGGCGCGTGAGCAGTTCTTC
CDR3: CASSLGTSGGAREQFF